One and the same sample provided the 26 T cell receptor beta chains below, sequenced in a study of blood T cell repertoires in COVID-19. Profiling relied on immunoSEQ multiplex PCR, and the TCRdb table lists in-frame clones only, not all of them. The sample includes over 250,000 clones, 88% of them seen just once. Material: PBMCs or T cells enriched from blood (not recorded which). All receptors derive from a woman between 45 and 60 years old who had recovered from COVID-19.

This chain's CDR3 is CSVSPGLAGYEQYF. The CDR3 DNA sequence: TGCAGCGTTTCCCCGGGACTAGCGGGTTACGAGCAGTACTTC. This chain connects TRBV29-1 to TRBJ2-7; 12 positions match TRBD2. V shed 5 bases and J 4 bases; nucleotides not matched to a gene: 6. The CDR3 loop spans 14 amino acids. CDR1 and CDR2 (germline): SQVTM, ANQGSEA.

This clone was recorded a few times. The gene calls are TRBV7-2 and TRBJ2-5; 9 bases match TRBD1. CDR1 is SGHTA, CDR2 FQGNSA, per germline. CDR3 length equals 15 residues. With 4 bases clipped from V and 5 bases from J, the junction kept 8 bases outside the gene matches. CDR3 nucleotides: TGTGCCAGCAGCTACCCGGGACAGGGAGGTGAGACCCAGTACTTC. It encodes CASSYPGQGGETQYF.

The chain carries TRBV19 and TRBJ2-2; the match to TRBD2 covers 10 bases. CDR3 length equals 17 residues. Germline-derived CDR1 and CDR2 are LNHDA and SQIVND (reference sequence). After removal of 3 bases from V and 2 bases from J, the junction contained 6 bases not matched to a gene. The CDR3 nucleotides are TGTGCCAGTAGTATCCCTAGCGGGAGCGACAACACCGGGGAGCTGTTTTTT. This translates into CASSIPSGSDNTGELFF.

This chain links TRBV29-1 with TRBJ2-7, with 9 bases aligning to TRBD1. After removal of 1 base from V and 6 bases from J, the junction contained 10 bases not matched to a gene. CDR3 size: 15 residues. From germline, CDR1 is SQVTM and CDR2 ANQGSEA. In DNA, the CDR3 is TGCAGCGTTGAAGGGACTACAGGGGGCTCGGGCGAGCAGTACTTC. This codes for CSVEGTTGGSGEQYF.

This rearrangement joins TRBV28 to TRBJ2-7; D perhaps matches TRBD1 (5 bases). The CDR3 has 13 amino acids. Between the trimmed V and J ends, which lost 3 bases and 5 bases, there was a span of 11 bases. Germline assignment: CDR1 MDHEN and CDR2 SYDVKM. The CDR3 DNA reads TGTGCCAGCAGTTTGCAGGGTACCAACGAGCAGTACTTC. This translates into CASSLQGTNEQYF.

This chain joins TRBV28 and TRBJ1-5, with D hard to call. From germline, CDR1 is MDHEN and CDR2 SYDVKM. The CDR3 has 14 residues. Trimming removed 0 bases at V and 6 bases at J, with 9 bases between. The CDR3: CASSLWQVAQPQHF. CDR3 DNA sequence: TGTGCCAGCAGTTTATGGCAGGTTGCTCAGCCCCAGCATTTT.

V and J are TRBV10-3 and TRBJ2-7; D is undetermined. The CDR3 is 11 residues long. V lost 6 bases to trimming and J lost 7 bases, with 10 bases between them. Germline V lookup: CDR1 ENHRY, CDR2 SYGVKD. The CDR3 protein is CAISQEREQYF. As DNA, the CDR3 is TGTGCCATCAGCCAGGAAAGGGAGCAGTACTTC.

The chain uses TRBV7-3 and TRBJ2-5, with TRBD2 as a possible D gene (6 bases). Germline values: CDR1 SGHTA, CDR2 FQGTGA. V lost 8 bases and J lost 5, with 15 bases in between. This CDR3 has 13 amino acids. The CDR3 bases are TGTGCCAGCTCGGTTTCGAGCGGGGAGACCCAGTACTTC. Its protein product is CASSVSSGETQYF.

This chain uses TRBV6-6 with TRBJ1-6; tentative D call: TRBD1 (6 bases). Trimming cost V 4 bases and J 7 bases, with 17 bases left between them. Looked up from germline, CDR1 is MNHNY and CDR2 is SVGAGI (reference sequence). This CDR3 contains 16 residues. The DNA of the CDR3 is TGTGCCAGCAGTTCGACTCGTACAGGGTACAATTCACCCCTCCACTTT. Protein sequence: CASSSTRTGYNSPLHF.

The chain links TRBV15 to TRBJ2-1; no reliable D call. V was clipped by 5 bases and J by 4 bases, with 3 bases between them. The CDR3 totals 11 residues. From germline, CDR1 is LNHNV and CDR2 YYDKDF (reference sequence). The CDR3 loop reads CATSLYNEQFF. The CDR3 DNA follows: TGTGCCACCAGCCTATACAATGAGCAGTTCTTC.

The CDR3 loop is CASREDRTSTDTQYF. The CDR3 DNA sequence: TGTGCCAGCAGAGAGGACAGAACTAGCACAGATACGCAGTATTTT. The gene calls are TRBV28 and TRBJ2-3; D is perhaps TRBD1 (6 bases). The CDR3 length is 15 residues. Germline CDR1 MDHEN, CDR2 SYDVKM. V gave up 6 bases and J gave up 0 bases, with 13 bases separating them.

This sequence joins TRBV7-3 and TRBJ2-5; the D is unclear. The CDR3 has 13 residues. Trimming shortened V by 1 base and J by 5 bases, and 8 bases separated the two germline ends. The V gene's germline CDR1 is SGHTA and CDR2 FQGTGA. The CDR3 DNA reads TGTGCCAGCAGCTTAAGTCAATTGGAGACCCAGTACTTC. This translates into CASSLSQLETQYF.

The rearrangement uses TRBV7-3 and TRBJ2-5, with 7 bases aligning to TRBD1. Germline assignment: CDR1 SGHTA and CDR2 FQGTGA. J gave up 2 bases and V 5 bases, and 2 bases lay outside the gene matches. CDR3 length: 13 amino acids. The CDR3 DNA reads as TGTGCCAGCAGCCCGGGACAGCAAGAGACCCAGTACTTC. This gives the protein CASSPGQQETQYF.

This chain uses TRBV24-1 with TRBJ1-5; D unclear. The ends were cut back, 0 bases at V and 4 bases at J, with 6 bases in the middle. The germline CDR1 and CDR2 sequences are KGHDR and SFDVKD. The CDR3 has 14 residues. The DNA for the CDR3 is TGTGCCACCAGTGATTTGGGGCATAATCAGCCCCAGCATTTT. Translating gives CATSDLGHNQPQHF.

The rearrangement uses TRBV29-1 and TRBJ1-1, with D unresolved. CDR1 is SQVTM, CDR2 ANQGSEA, per germline. This CDR3 contains 11 residues. Trimming removed 4 bases from V and 1 base from J, with 4 bases in between. For the CDR3, the DNA is TGCAGCGTTGCCAGGAACACTGAAGCTTTCTTT. As protein: CSVARNTEAFF.

V and J are TRBV5-8 and TRBJ2-5; 7 nucleotides line up with TRBD2. Germline V gives CDR1 SGHTS, CDR2 YDEGEE. J lost 1 base, V lost 7 bases, and 16 bases had no gene match. CDR3 length equals 17 residues. The CDR3 here is CASSPRGRGDRQETQYF. The CDR3 coding sequence is TGTGCCAGCTCTCCGCGGGGGAGGGGCGACCGCCAAGAGACCCAGTACTTC.

The chain has TRBV28 and TRBJ2-3; TRBD2 might be the D (6 bases). There are 15 residues in the CDR3. The V gene's germline CDR1 is MDHEN and CDR2 SYDVKM. The germline V and J ends were trimmed by 4 bases and 3 bases, with 14 bases remaining between them. The CDR3: CASSSPTRTTDTQYF. The CDR3 region has the DNA TGTGCCAGCAGTTCCCCGACTAGAACGACAGATACGCAGTATTTT.

This clone was counted only a few times. The chain joins TRBV27 to TRBJ1-5, with TRBD1 matching 7 bases. The germline CDR1 and CDR2 sequences are MNHEY and SMNVEV (reference sequence). The CDR3 spans 15 residues. V was pared by 5 bases and J by 0 bases, with 4 bases of the junction left unmatched. For the CDR3, the DNA is TGTGCCAGCAGTAAAACAGGGGTTAGCAATCAGCCCCAGCATTTT. Its protein product is CASSKTGVSNQPQHF.

The J gene is TRBJ2-5, the V gene TRBV5-1, with 12 nucleotides matching TRBD1. Losses at the gene ends were 2 bases for V and 5 bases for J; bases not matched to a gene: 13. The CDR3 is made up of 18 amino acids. Germline values: CDR1 SGHRS, CDR2 YFSETQ. The CDR3 is CASSFLPGTGGSRETQYF. In DNA, the CDR3 is TGCGCCAGCAGCTTTTTACCCGGGACAGGGGGCTCGCGGGAGACCCAGTACTTC.

The chain employs TRBV19 and TRBJ1-5, with D unresolved. Trimming left V 1 base short and J 1 base short, with 8 bases between. Germline V gene sequence: CDR1 LNHDA, CDR2 SQIVND (reference sequence). The CDR3 has 15 residues. The CDR3, as DNA: TGTGCCAGTAGTATAGTGAGAGTGAGCAATCAGCCCCAGCATTTT. Its translation is CASSIVRVSNQPQHF.

The chain is built from TRBV4-2 and TRBJ1-4, with a tentative D call TRBD1 (5 bases). CDR3 length: 16 residues. V dropped 2 bases and J dropped 1 base, with 11 bases sitting between them. Germline V CDR1 and CDR2: LGHNA, YNFKEQ. As DNA, the CDR3 is TGTGCCAGCAGCCAACAGGGATTCGGAACTAATGAAAAACTGTTTTTT. Translating gives CASSQQGFGTNEKLFF.

This clone was recorded once. This chain connects TRBV7-2 to TRBJ2-1; maybe TRBD1 (5 bases). Germline CDR1 is SGHTA and CDR2 is FQGNSA. This CDR3 contains 15 residues. V gave up 1 base and J gave up 5 bases, with 12 bases separating them. This chain's CDR3 is CASSLVRGQNNEQFF. CDR3 DNA sequence: TGTGCCAGCAGCTTAGTAAGGGGCCAAAACAATGAGCAGTTCTTC. Drawing the rest from reference TRBV7-2 and TRBJ2-1, the complete variable domain is GAGVSQSPSNKVTEKGKDVELRCDPISGHTALYWYRQSLGQGLEFLIYFQGNSAPDKSGLPSDRFSAERTGGSVSTLTIQRTQQEDSAVYLCASSLVRGQNNEQFFGPGTRLTVL.

The genes are TRBV5-5 and TRBJ1-4; D gene uncertain. Germline V CDR1 and CDR2: SGHKS, YYEKEE (reference sequence). The length of the CDR3 is 14 residues. Trimming removed 4 bases at V and 0 bases at J, with 7 bases between. The CDR3 sequence is CASSLSSTNEKLFF. For the CDR3, the DNA is TGTGCCAGCAGCCTCTCCTCAACTAATGAAAAACTGTTTTTT.

This clone was seen a handful of times. The chain carries TRBV7-9 and TRBJ1-4; tentatively, D is TRBD1 (5 bases). Germline V gene data show CDR1 as SEHNR and CDR2 as FQNEAQ (reference sequence). Trimming removed 5 bases at V and 3 bases at J, with 13 bases between. CDR3 length: 15 residues. The CDR3 sequence: CASSVRGSANEKLFF. The CDR3 region has the DNA TGTGCCAGCAGCGTCCGGGGGAGCGCTAATGAAAAACTGTTTTTT.

The chain uses TRBV3-1 (or the pseudogene TRBV3-2) and TRBJ1-4, with a tentative D call TRBD1 (6 bases). Trimming stripped 5 bases from V and 0 bases from J, with 10 bases between. This CDR3 region has 15 residues. CDR1 and CDR2 from the germline V gene are LGHDT and YNNKEL (reference sequence). In DNA, the CDR3 is TGTGCCAGCAGCGGTCGGACAGCAACTAATGAAAAACTGTTTTTT. Encoded protein: CASSGRTATNEKLFF.

V usage is TRBV29-1 and J usage is TRBJ1-1; 7 bases map to TRBD1. This CDR3 contains 14 residues. V shed 4 bases, J shed 0 bases, and the junction held 5 bases outside the gene matches. CDR1 and CDR2 (germline): SQVTM, ANQGSEA. CDR3 loop: CSVARDRMNTEAFF. For the CDR3, the DNA is TGCAGCGTTGCCCGGGACAGAATGAACACTGAAGCTTTCTTT.